Presented here are 19 T cell receptor beta chains from one specimen sequenced in a study of T cell responses to AZD1222 COVID-19 vaccine. Profiled with immunoSEQ multiplex PCR; TCRdb holds only in-frame clones, not every one. The sample lists about 140,000 clones, 90% to 95% occurring once. The sequenced sample was peripheral blood, obtained 28 days after the second AZD1222 dose. Receptor source: an adult who received the AZD1222 COVID-19 vaccine.

The gene calls are TRBV6-5 and TRBJ2-2, with D unresolved. Between the trimmed V and J ends, which lost 4 bases and 0 bases, there was a span of 9 bases. Germline values: CDR1 MNHEY, CDR2 SVGAGI. CDR3 size: 15 residues. The CDR3 reads CASSSVLSNTGELFF. In nucleotides, the CDR3 is TGTGCCAGCAGTTCTGTCCTCTCGAACACCGGGGAGCTGTTTTTT.

The chain employs TRBV7-6 and TRBJ1-6; 9 bases line up with TRBD1. Germline V gives CDR1 SGHVS, CDR2 FNYEAQ. Trimming cost V 5 bases and J 10 bases; bases outside gene matches: 9. The CDR3 totals 15 residues. The CDR3 coding sequence is TGTGCCAGCAGCCTTAGGACAGGGGAGGGATCACCCCTCCACTTT. It specifies CASSLRTGEGSPLHF.

J is TRBJ2-3 and V is TRBV9, with 7 bases fitting TRBD2. V trimming: 0 bases; J trimming: 2 bases; junction bases outside the gene matches: 9. Germline CDR1 and CDR2: SGDLS and YYNGEE. The CDR3 consists of 17 residues. The CDR3 loop is CASSVGGGRGFTDTQYF. CDR3 nucleotides: TGTGCCAGCAGCGTAGGTGGAGGGAGGGGATTCACAGATACGCAGTATTTT.

This chain connects TRBV27 to TRBJ2-4; tentatively, D is TRBD1 (6 bases). This CDR3 is built from 13 residues. The V end lost 9 bases, the J end lost 8 bases, and 17 bases lay between the germline ends. The germline gives CDR1 MNHEY, CDR2 SMNVEV (reference sequence). CDR3 in DNA: TGTGCCAGTTCCCGGACAGATTGGGACATTCAGTACTTC. Amino acid sequence: CASSRTDWDIQYF.

The chain carries TRBV5-1 and TRBJ2-7; D remains ambiguous. Trimming removed 3 bases from V and 2 bases from J, with 15 bases in between. There are 15 residues in the CDR3. The germline V gene has CDR1 SGHRS and CDR2 YFSETQ. The CDR3 loop is CASSSSPEGPYEQYF. In nucleotides, the CDR3 is TGCGCCAGCAGCTCCTCCCCGGAAGGACCCTACGAGCAGTACTTC. The full variable domain, completed using reference TRBV5-1 and TRBJ2-7, is KAGVTQTPRYLIKTRGQQVTLSCSPISGHRSVSWYQQTPGQGLQFLFEYFSETQRNKGNFPGRFSGRQFSNSRSEMNVSTLELGDSALYLCASSSSPEGPYEQYFGPGTRLTVT.

This chain joins TRBV7-9 and TRBJ2-7; tentative D call: TRBD1 (5 bases). The CDR3 runs 14 residues. Per germline, CDR1 SEHNR and CDR2 FQNEAQ (reference sequence). The V and J ends lost 1 base and 5 bases respectively, with 12 bases between them. The CDR3 nucleotides read TGTGCCAGCAGCTTAGACAGGCCTCCTAACGAGCAGTACTTC. Its protein product is CASSLDRPPNEQYF.

The CDR3 region is CASSLDQFTDTQYF. DNA of the CDR3: TGTGCCAGCAGCTTAGACCAGTTCACAGATACGCAGTATTTT. The chain employs TRBV7-2 and TRBJ2-3; no firm D call. Trimming shortened V by 1 base and J by 2 bases, and 7 bases separated the two germline ends. This CDR3 has 14 residues. CDR1 and CDR2 (germline): SGHTA, FQGNSA.

V and J are TRBV5-4 and TRBJ2-3, with D possibly being TRBD2 (7 bases). The V gene's germline CDR1 is SGHNT and CDR2 YYREEE (reference sequence). Trimming took 3 bases from V and 6 from J, leaving 20 bases between them. The CDR3 has 16 amino acids. CDR3 in DNA: TGTGCCAGCAGCTCCGTGGGGGGCGGGAGCCCCGATACGCAGTATTTT. Residues: CASSSVGGGSPDTQYF.

This rearrangement joins TRBV5-1 to TRBJ2-2; perhaps TRBD1 as D (6 bases). This CDR3 region has 15 residues. Germline CDR1 and CDR2: SGHRS and YFSETQ. V lost 0 bases to trimming and J lost 4 bases, with 10 bases between them. The CDR3: CASSLGQVGTGELFF. CDR3 nucleotides: TGCGCCAGCAGCTTGGGACAGGTGGGCACCGGGGAGCTGTTTTTT.

The chain carries TRBV6-5 and TRBJ2-3; D possibly corresponds to TRBD1 (6 bases). V shed 6 bases and J shed 6 bases, with 16 bases lying between them. Germline assignment: CDR1 MNHEY and CDR2 SVGAGI. CDR3 size: 14 residues. In DNA, the CDR3 is TGTGCCAGCAGCCTCGGACAGCGTAGGGATACGCAGTATTTT. Its protein is CASSLGQRRDTQYF.

Only a few counts were recorded for this clone. The V call is TRBV5-1, the J call TRBJ2-1; D unclear. This CDR3 has 15 amino acids. The germline gives CDR1 SGHRS, CDR2 YFSETQ. V lost 0 bases, J lost 3 bases, and 10 bases lay in between. The CDR3 coding sequence is TGCGCCAGCAGCTTGGTGGTAGACCTCTACAATGAGCAGTTCTTC. Translation gives CASSLVVDLYNEQFF.

This clone was counted once. The chain employs TRBV7-8 and TRBJ2-7; D ambiguous. CDR3 length: 15 residues. CDR1 is SGHVS and CDR2 is FQNEAQ in the germline V gene. With 1 base removed from V and 3 bases from J, the gap between germline ends came to 13 bases. In DNA, the CDR3 is TGTGCCAGCAGCTTAGAGGGCAGAATAGTCTACGAGCAGTACTTC. It specifies CASSLEGRIVYEQYF.

This sequence joins TRBV12-3 or TRBV12-4 and TRBJ2-2; D possibly corresponds to TRBD2 (6 bases). The length of the CDR3 is 13 residues. The ends were cut back, 2 bases at V and 8 bases at J, with 9 bases in the middle. DNA of the CDR3: TGTGCCAGCAGTTTAACAGGAGGGGGGGAGCTGTTTTTT. It codes for CASSLTGGGELFF.

V is TRBV7-9 and J is TRBJ2-1; a possible D gene is TRBD1 (6 bases). The V gene's germline CDR1 is SEHNR and CDR2 FQNEAQ (reference sequence). Trimming left V 6 bases short and J 8 bases short, with 17 bases between. CDR3 length equals 14 residues. For the CDR3, the DNA is TGTGCCAGCAGTTTACCGGGACACCGCTATGAGCAGTTCTTC. It is translated as CASSLPGHRYEQFF.

This sequence joins TRBV7-2 and TRBJ1-4; no clear D gene. The V end was cut by 5 bases, the J end by 0 bases, with 10 bases between. CDR3 length equals 15 residues. The germline CDR1 and CDR2 sequences are SGHTA and FQGNSA. This CDR3 is CASSPQVATNEKLFF. The CDR3 region has the DNA TGTGCCAGCAGCCCCCAAGTTGCAACTAATGAAAAACTGTTTTTT.

The chain joins TRBV4-2 to TRBJ2-3; possible D gene TRBD2, 6 bases. Deletions cut 3 bases from V and 5 bases from J, with 15 bases between. Germline V gene data show CDR1 as LGHNA and CDR2 as YNFKEQ. The CDR3 length is 15 residues. The CDR3 region is CASSHGVEGEDTQYF. The CDR3 DNA reads TGTGCCAGCAGCCACGGGGTGGAGGGCGAAGATACGCAGTATTTT.

The CDR3: CSAIDAGKQPQHF. The CDR3 nucleotides read TGCAGTGCTATTGACGCTGGGAAGCAGCCCCAGCATTTT. This chain uses TRBV20-1 with TRBJ1-5, with unresolved D. The germline V gene encodes CDR1 DFQATT and CDR2 SNEGSKA (reference sequence). V was cut by 4 bases and J by 7 bases, with 14 bases left in between. There are 13 residues in the CDR3.

This clone was detected only a few times. The rearrangement links TRBV12-3 or TRBV12-4 to TRBJ1-6, with 7 positions matching TRBD1. J lost 14 bases, V lost 5 bases, and 9 bases had no gene match. The length of the CDR3 is 13 residues. For the CDR3, the DNA is TGTGCCAGCAGTATCGGACAGGCTGGCACCCTCCACTTT. Its translation is CASSIGQAGTLHF.

The chain combines TRBV18 with TRBJ1-1; D not resolved. The V and J ends lost 8 bases and 2 bases respectively, with 15 bases between them. There are 14 residues in the CDR3. Germline values: CDR1 KGHSH, CDR2 LQKENI. The CDR3 sequence: CASTPPSTNTEAFF. In DNA form, the CDR3 reads TGTGCCAGCACTCCGCCATCTACCAACACTGAAGCTTTCTTT.